The 23 T cell receptor beta chains in this list originate from one sample, sequenced in a study of technical replicates of blood from several donors. The method was immunoSEQ multiplex PCR; TCRdb's version includes in-frame clones alone and lacks a portion of them. The sample records 65,000 to 95,000 clones, approximately 96% being singletons. Material for sequencing was T cells isolated from PBMCs. These receptors originate from a human donor in good health.

This clone has just one count. DNA for the CDR3: TGTGCCAGCAGTTCCAGTGTAAAAGCTGAAGCTTTCTTT. Amino acids: CASSSSVKAEAFF. The chain combines TRBV6-5 with TRBJ1-1; D not certain. Deletions cut 4 bases from V and 6 bases from J, with 12 bases between. The germline V gene encodes CDR1 MNHEY and CDR2 SVGAGI. The CDR3 has 13 residues.

This clone was seen once. The chain has TRBV4-1 and TRBJ2-7, with 7 bases identical to TRBD1. V shed 3 bases, J shed 6 bases, and the junction held 14 bases outside the gene matches. The length of the CDR3 is 16 residues. The germline V gene has CDR1 MGHRA and CDR2 YSYEKL. CDR3 in amino acids: CASSHYSPVTGSEQYF. CDR3 nucleotides: TGCGCCAGCAGCCATTACTCCCCCGTGACAGGGAGCGAGCAGTACTTC.

V and J are TRBV11-3 and TRBJ2-7; 8 positions agree with TRBD1. Per germline, CDR1 SGHNT and CDR2 YENEEA. After removal of 1 base from V and 1 base from J, the junction contained 6 bases not matched to a gene. There are 16 residues in the CDR3. Written as DNA, the CDR3 is TGTGCCAGCAGCTTAGGGGGCAACAGGGGGTCCTACGAGCAGTACTTC. Its protein is CASSLGGNRGSYEQYF.

This chain connects TRBV28 to TRBJ2-3; 8 nucleotides agree with TRBD2. Germline values: CDR1 MDHEN, CDR2 SYDVKM. Trimming took 5 bases from V and 4 from J; bases not matched to a gene: 11. The CDR3 loop spans 16 amino acids. Written as DNA, the CDR3 is TGTGCCAGCAGTCCAATAGCGGGACCCTCCGCAGATACGCAGTATTTT. Its translation: CASSPIAGPSADTQYF.

The rearrangement joins TRBV7-9 to TRBJ2-5; 11 bases line up with TRBD2. Trimming cost V 3 bases and J 4 bases; bases outside gene matches: 16. The CDR3 has 19 amino acids. In germline, CDR1 is SEHNR, CDR2 FQNEAQ (reference sequence). DNA of the CDR3: TGTGCCAGCAGCTTTGCGCGCCGGGGACTAGCGGTACTTGGAGAGACCCAGTACTTC. The encoded protein is CASSFARRGLAVLGETQYF.

This chain joins TRBV4-1 and TRBJ2-7; D perhaps matches TRBD1 (5 bases). The ends were cut back, 4 bases at V and 4 bases at J, with 17 bases in the middle. Per germline, CDR1 MGHRA and CDR2 YSYEKL. The CDR3 extends over 15 amino acids. CDR3 DNA sequence: TGCGCCAGCAGCCCGACTGGCAGGGCCCCGTACGAGCAGTACTTC. Translation gives CASSPTGRAPYEQYF.

The chain combines TRBV27 with TRBJ2-3, with a tentative D call TRBD2 (6 bases). Germline CDR1 reads MNHEY; CDR2 reads SMNVEV (reference sequence). The length of the CDR3 is 15 residues. V was shortened by 5 bases and J by 0 bases, with 12 bases between the two germline ends. The CDR3 protein is CASSRAGPSTDTQYF. The CDR3, as DNA: TGTGCCAGCAGTCGAGCGGGTCCTAGCACAGATACGCAGTATTTT.

The chain combines TRBV19 with TRBJ1-4; TRBD1 matches 7 bases. The germline V gene has CDR1 LNHDA and CDR2 SQIVND (reference sequence). The CDR3 contains 14 residues. V shed 3 bases, J shed 5 bases, and the junction held 3 bases outside the gene matches. This CDR3 reads CASSMSRGNEKLFF. For the CDR3, the DNA is TGTGCCAGTAGTATGTCCAGGGGGAATGAAAAACTGTTTTTT.

The chain employs TRBV9 and TRBJ2-1; 8 bases match TRBD1. The CDR3 totals 14 residues. The germline gives CDR1 SGDLS, CDR2 YYNGEE. J gave up 5 bases and V 5 bases, and 6 bases lay outside the gene matches. For the CDR3, the DNA is TGTGCCAGCAGTCGGACAGGGCTGAACAATGAGCAGTTCTTC. Translated, it gives CASSRTGLNNEQFF. Together with reference TRBV9 and TRBJ2-1, the CDR3 gives the full variable domain: DSGVTQTPKHLITATGQRVTLRCSPRSGDLSVYWYQQSLDQGLQFLIQYYNGEERAKGNILERFSAQQFPDLHSELNLSSLELGDSALYFCASSRTGLNNEQFFGPGTRLTVL.

This chain links TRBV6-5 with TRBJ1-1; unclear D gene. This CDR3 is built from 15 residues. The germline V and J ends were trimmed by 2 bases and 1 base, with 11 bases remaining between them. Germline CDR1 reads MNHEY; CDR2 reads SVGAGI. The CDR3 DNA sequence: TGTGCCAGCAGTTACGGGCTGGACTGGAACACTGAAGCTTTCTTT. Protein sequence: CASSYGLDWNTEAFF.

The CDR3 region is CASSGQGGGNTIYF. Here the CDR3 DNA reads TGTGCCAGCAGCGGACAGGGTGGAGGAAACACCATATATTTT. The chain joins TRBV9 to TRBJ1-3; 7 bases agree with TRBD1. CDR1 and CDR2 from the germline V gene are SGDLS and YYNGEE. J lost 4 bases, V lost 3 bases, and 4 bases had no gene match. This CDR3 has 14 residues.

The genes are TRBV5-4 and TRBJ1-1; D uncertain. V was clipped by 4 bases and J by 0 bases, with 7 bases between them. The CDR3 spans 13 residues. Per germline, CDR1 SGHNT and CDR2 YYREEE (reference sequence). The CDR3 DNA follows: TGTGCCAGCAGCACAGAGATGAACACTGAAGCTTTCTTT. Translated: CASSTEMNTEAFF.

This chain uses TRBV5-1 with TRBJ1-1; perhaps TRBD1 as D (6 bases). The V gene's germline CDR1 is SGHRS and CDR2 YFSETQ. The germline V and J ends were trimmed by 2 bases and 9 bases, with 11 bases remaining between them. The CDR3 contains 12 residues. The DNA of the CDR3 is TGCGCCAGCAGCTTTTCCCAGGGGCAAGCTTTCTTT. Its translation is CASSFSQGQAFF.

J is TRBJ2-6 and V is TRBV4-1, with D possibly TRBD2 on 6 matching bases. Germline assignment: CDR1 MGHRA and CDR2 YSYEKL. The CDR3 sequence is 16 residues long. V was pared by 7 bases and J by 4 bases, with 17 bases between. The CDR3 is CASTLNLASGANVLTF. CDR3 bases: TGCGCCAGCACCCTCAACCTAGCGTCCGGGGCCAACGTCCTGACTTTC.

This clone was recorded only once. The DNA for the CDR3 is TGTGCCAGCAGTGAACCGACATATAGCAATCAGCCCCAGCATTTT. Translating gives CASSEPTYSNQPQHF. V usage is TRBV6-1 and J usage is TRBJ1-5; D is unresolved. Germline CDR1 reads MNHNS; CDR2 reads SASEGT. V was trimmed by 2 bases and J by 0 bases, leaving 8 bases between them. The CDR3 has 15 residues.

The CDR3 DNA is TGTGCCAGCAGTTCCCTCCAAGAGACCCAGTACTTC. This codes for CASSSLQETQYF. The chain links TRBV27 to TRBJ2-5, with D unresolved. CDR3 size: 12 residues. The germline CDR1 and CDR2 sequences are MNHEY and SMNVEV (reference sequence). Trimming took 4 bases from V and 1 from J, leaving 4 bases between them.

The chain carries TRBV30 and TRBJ1-2; 7 positions agree with TRBD1. Trimming removed 4 bases from V and 5 bases from J; junction bases left unmatched: 13. Germline V CDR1 and CDR2: GTSNPN, SVGIG (reference sequence). The CDR3 sequence is 15 residues long. The CDR3 sequence: CAWTRQGSSQYGYTF. CDR3 nucleotides: TGTGCCTGGACTAGACAGGGTTCCTCCCAGTATGGCTACACCTTC.

The gene calls are TRBV29-1 and TRBJ2-1; 14 nucleotides match TRBD2. CDR1 SQVTM and CDR2 ANQGSEA come from the germline V gene. The CDR3 spans 16 residues. Trimming at V came to 6 bases and at J to 2 bases, leaving 6 bases not matched to a gene. CDR3 nucleotide sequence: TGCAGCGTCGAGGGACTAGCGGGAGTAGCCTACAATGAGCAGTTCTTC. Translating gives CSVEGLAGVAYNEQFF.

The gene calls are TRBV15 and TRBJ1-2; D is possibly TRBD1 (5 bases). Between the trimmed V and J ends, which lost 5 bases and 5 bases, there was a span of 18 bases. The CDR3 is made up of 15 amino acids. Germline V gene lookup returns CDR1 LNHNV and CDR2 YYDKDF (reference sequence). CDR3 DNA: TGTGCCACCAGCGGCGGGACCCAGAAAGGGTATGGCTACACCTTC. It is translated as CATSGGTQKGYGYTF.

The gene calls are TRBV6-1 and TRBJ2-7; 7 bases match TRBD1. Germline V gene sequence: CDR1 MNHNS, CDR2 SASEGT. The CDR3 is made up of 14 amino acids. With V trimmed by 4 bases and J by 2 bases, 5 bases remained unmatched. The CDR3 DNA reads TGTGCCAGCAGTGCCCGACAGGGCCCCTACGAGCAGTACTTC. Protein sequence: CASSARQGPYEQYF.

The chain has TRBV20-1 and TRBJ2-3; possibly TRBD1 for D (5 bases). Trimming left V 6 bases short and J 7 bases short, with 11 bases between. The CDR3 consists of 11 residues. Germline V lookup: CDR1 DFQATT, CDR2 SNEGSKA (reference sequence). CDR3 DNA sequence: TGCAGTGCAGAAGGGGCCCATACGCAGTATTTT. Protein product: CSAEGAHTQYF.

Concerning this clone: A junction end diverges from the germline sequence, so it may reflect a read error. This chain connects TRBV7-7 to TRBJ2-7; 9 bases line up with TRBD1. Germline V gives CDR1 SSHAT, CDR2 FNYEAQ (reference sequence). The CDR3 has 15 residues. CDR3 in amino acids: CASSSHPGQGYEQYF. CDR3 nucleotide sequence: TGTGCTAGCAGCTCCCACCCGGGACAGGGCTACGAGCAGTACTTC. Full variable domain (rest looked up from reference TRBV7-7 and TRBJ2-7): GAGVSQSPRYKVTKRGQDVTLRCDPISSHATLYWYQQALGQGPEFLTYFNYEAQPDKSGLPSDRFSAERPEGSISTLTIQRTEQRDSAMYRCASSSHPGQGYEQYFGPGTRLTVT.

The J gene is TRBJ2-5, the V gene TRBV5-1, with D hard to call. V lost 4 bases, J lost 5 bases, and 9 bases lay in between. Germline V gives CDR1 SGHRS, CDR2 YFSETQ. There are 12 residues in the CDR3. The CDR3 spells CASSPLGETQYF. CDR3 nucleotides: TGCGCCAGCAGCCCCCTCGGGGAGACCCAGTACTTC.